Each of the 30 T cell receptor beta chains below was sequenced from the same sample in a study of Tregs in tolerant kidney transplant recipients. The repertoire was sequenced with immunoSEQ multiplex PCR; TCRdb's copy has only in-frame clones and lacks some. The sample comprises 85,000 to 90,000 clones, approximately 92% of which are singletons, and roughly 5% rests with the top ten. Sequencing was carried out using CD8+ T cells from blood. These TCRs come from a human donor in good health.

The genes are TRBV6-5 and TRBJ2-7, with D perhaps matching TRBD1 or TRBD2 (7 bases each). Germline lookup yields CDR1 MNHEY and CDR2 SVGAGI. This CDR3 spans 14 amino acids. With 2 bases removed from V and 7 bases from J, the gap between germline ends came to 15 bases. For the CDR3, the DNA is TGTGCCAGCAGTTACGGGGAGGGGGCAACGGAGCAGTACTTC. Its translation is CASSYGEGATEQYF.

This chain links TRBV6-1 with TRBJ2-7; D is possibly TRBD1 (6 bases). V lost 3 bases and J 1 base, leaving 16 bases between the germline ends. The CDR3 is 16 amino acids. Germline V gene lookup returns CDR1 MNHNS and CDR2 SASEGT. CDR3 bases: TGTGCCAGCAGTGATCAGGGGCCCCCAACATCCTACGAGCAGTACTTC. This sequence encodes CASSDQGPPTSYEQYF.

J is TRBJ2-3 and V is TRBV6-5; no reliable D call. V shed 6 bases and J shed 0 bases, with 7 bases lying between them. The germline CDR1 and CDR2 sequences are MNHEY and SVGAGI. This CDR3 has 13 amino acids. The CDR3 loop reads CASSTDSTDTQYF. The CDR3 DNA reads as TGTGCCAGCAGCACAGACAGCACAGATACGCAGTATTTT.

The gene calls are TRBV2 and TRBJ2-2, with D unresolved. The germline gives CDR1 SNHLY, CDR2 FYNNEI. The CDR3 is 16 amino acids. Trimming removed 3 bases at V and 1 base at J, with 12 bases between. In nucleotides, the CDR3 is TGTGCCAGCAGTGATATAGGGCGAAAGAACACCGGGGAGCTGTTTTTT. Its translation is CASSDIGRKNTGELFF.

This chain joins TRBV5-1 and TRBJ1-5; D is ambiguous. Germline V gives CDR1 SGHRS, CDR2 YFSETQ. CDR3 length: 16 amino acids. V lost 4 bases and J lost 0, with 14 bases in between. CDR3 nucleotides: TGCGCCAGCAGCCCCCTGGGAGGGCATAGCAATCAGCCCCAGCATTTT. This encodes CASSPLGGHSNQPQHF.

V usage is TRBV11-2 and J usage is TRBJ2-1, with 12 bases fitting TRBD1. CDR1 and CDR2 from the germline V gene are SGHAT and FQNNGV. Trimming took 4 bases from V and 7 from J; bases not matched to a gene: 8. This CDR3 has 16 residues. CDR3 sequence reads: CASSSPGQGARNEQFF. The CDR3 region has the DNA TGTGCCAGCAGCTCGCCGGGACAGGGGGCAAGGAATGAGCAGTTCTTC.

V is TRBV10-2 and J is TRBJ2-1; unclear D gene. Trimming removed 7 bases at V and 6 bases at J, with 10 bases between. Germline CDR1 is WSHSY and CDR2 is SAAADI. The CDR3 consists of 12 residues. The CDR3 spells CASTVGVNEQFF. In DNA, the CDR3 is TGCGCCAGCACGGTCGGTGTCAATGAGCAGTTCTTC.

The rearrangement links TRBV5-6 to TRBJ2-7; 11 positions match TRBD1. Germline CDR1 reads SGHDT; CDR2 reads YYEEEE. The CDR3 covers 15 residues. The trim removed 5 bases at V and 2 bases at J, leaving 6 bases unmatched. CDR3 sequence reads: CASRRDRGLPYEQYF. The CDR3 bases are TGTGCCAGCAGACGGGACAGGGGGTTACCCTACGAGCAGTACTTC.

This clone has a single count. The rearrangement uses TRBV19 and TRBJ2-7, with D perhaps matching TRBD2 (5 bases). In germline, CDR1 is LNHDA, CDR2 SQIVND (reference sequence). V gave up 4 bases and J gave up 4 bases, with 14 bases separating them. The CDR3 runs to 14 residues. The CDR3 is CASSKTDYYYEQYF. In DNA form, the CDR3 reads TGTGCCAGTAGTAAAACCGACTATTATTACGAGCAGTACTTC. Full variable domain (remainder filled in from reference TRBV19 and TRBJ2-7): DGGITQSPKYLFRKEGQNVTLSCEQNLNHDAMYWYRQDPGQGLRLIYYSQIVNDFQKGDIAEGYSVSREKKESFPLTVTSAQKNPTAFYLCASSKTDYYYEQYFGPGTRLTVT.

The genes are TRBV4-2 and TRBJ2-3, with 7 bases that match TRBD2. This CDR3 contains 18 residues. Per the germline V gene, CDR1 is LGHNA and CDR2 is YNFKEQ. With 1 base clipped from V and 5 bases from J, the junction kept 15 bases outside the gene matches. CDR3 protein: CASSQGAWTGGVGDTQYF. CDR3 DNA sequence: TGTGCCAGCAGCCAAGGTGCCTGGACGGGGGGTGTGGGAGATACGCAGTATTTT.

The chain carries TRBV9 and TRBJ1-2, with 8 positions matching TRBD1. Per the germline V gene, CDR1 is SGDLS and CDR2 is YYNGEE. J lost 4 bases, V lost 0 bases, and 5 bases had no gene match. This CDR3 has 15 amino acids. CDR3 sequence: CASSVDRQGPYGYTF. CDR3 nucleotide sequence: TGTGCCAGCAGCGTAGATCGACAGGGGCCCTATGGCTACACCTTC.

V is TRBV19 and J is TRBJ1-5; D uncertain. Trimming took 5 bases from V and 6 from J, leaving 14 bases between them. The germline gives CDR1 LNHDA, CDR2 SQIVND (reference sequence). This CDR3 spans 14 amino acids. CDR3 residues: CASSPGEESQPQHF. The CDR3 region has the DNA TGTGCCAGTAGTCCCGGGGAAGAGAGTCAGCCCCAGCATTTT.

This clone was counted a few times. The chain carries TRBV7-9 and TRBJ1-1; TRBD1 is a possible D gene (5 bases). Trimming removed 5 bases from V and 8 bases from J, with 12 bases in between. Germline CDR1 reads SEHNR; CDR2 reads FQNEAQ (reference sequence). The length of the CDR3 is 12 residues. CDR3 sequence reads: CASSLGGAEAFF. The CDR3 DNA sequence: TGTGCCAGCAGCCTTGGCGGGGCCGAAGCTTTCTTT.

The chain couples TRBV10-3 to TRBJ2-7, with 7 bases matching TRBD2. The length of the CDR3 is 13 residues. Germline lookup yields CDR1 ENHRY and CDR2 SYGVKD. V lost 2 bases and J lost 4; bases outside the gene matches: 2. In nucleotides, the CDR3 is TGTGCCATCAGTGAGGGACTAGTTTACGAGCAGTACTTC. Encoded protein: CAISEGLVYEQYF.

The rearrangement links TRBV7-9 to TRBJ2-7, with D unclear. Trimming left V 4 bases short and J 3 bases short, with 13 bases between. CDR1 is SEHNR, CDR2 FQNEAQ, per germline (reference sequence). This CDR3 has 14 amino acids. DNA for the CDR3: TGTGCCAGCAGCTCCGACGGGTCCTACTACGAGCAGTACTTC. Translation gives CASSSDGSYYEQYF.

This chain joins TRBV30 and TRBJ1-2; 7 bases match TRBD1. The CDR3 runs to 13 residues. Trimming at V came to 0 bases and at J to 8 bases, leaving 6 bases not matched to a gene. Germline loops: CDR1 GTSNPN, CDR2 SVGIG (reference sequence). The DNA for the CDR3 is TGTGCCTGGAGTGTAGGGGGCCCGAGGGGCTACACCTTC. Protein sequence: CAWSVGGPRGYTF.

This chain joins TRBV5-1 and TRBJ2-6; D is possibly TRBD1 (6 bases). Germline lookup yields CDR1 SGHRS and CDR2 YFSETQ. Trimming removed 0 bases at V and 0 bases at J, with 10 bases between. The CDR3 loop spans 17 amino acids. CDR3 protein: CASSLAGHFSGANVLTF. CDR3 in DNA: TGCGCCAGCAGCTTGGCGGGACACTTCTCTGGGGCCAACGTCCTGACTTTC. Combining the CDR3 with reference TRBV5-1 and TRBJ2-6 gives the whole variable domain KAGVTQTPRYLIKTRGQQVTLSCSPISGHRSVSWYQQTPGQGLQFLFEYFSETQRNKGNFPGRFSGRQFSNSRSEMNVSTLELGDSALYLCASSLAGHFSGANVLTFGAGSRLTVL.

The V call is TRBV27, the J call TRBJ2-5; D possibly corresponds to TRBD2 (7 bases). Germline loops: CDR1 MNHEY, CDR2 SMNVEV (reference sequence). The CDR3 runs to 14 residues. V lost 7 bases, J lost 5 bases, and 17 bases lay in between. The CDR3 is CASTTVGGGETQYF. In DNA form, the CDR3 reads TGTGCCAGCACCACGGTGGGAGGGGGTGAGACCCAGTACTTC.

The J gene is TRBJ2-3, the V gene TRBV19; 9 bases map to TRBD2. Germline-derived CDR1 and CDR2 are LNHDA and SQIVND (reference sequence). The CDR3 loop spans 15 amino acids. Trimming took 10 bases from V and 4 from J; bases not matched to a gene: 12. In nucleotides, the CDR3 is TGTGCCACCGCTTATAGCGGGGGCCACGCAGATACGCAGTATTTT. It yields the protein CATAYSGGHADTQYF.

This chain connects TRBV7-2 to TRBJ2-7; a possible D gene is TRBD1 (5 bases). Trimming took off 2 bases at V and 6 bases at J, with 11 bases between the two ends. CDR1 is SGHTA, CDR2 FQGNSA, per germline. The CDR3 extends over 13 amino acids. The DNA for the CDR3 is TGTGCCAGCAGCTTAAGCCCAGGGTCCGAGCAGTACTTC. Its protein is CASSLSPGSEQYF.

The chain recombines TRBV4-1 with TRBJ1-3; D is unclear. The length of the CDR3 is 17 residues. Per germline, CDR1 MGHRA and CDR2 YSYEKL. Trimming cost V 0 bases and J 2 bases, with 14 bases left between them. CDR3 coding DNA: TGCGCCAGCAGCCAAGAGGAGGGTTGGGGAACTGGAAACACCATATATTTT. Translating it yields CASSQEEGWGTGNTIYF.

CDR3 nucleotides: TGTGCCAGCAGCCGAGAAGCGGGTTATCAGCCCCAGCATTTT. It codes for CASSREAGYQPQHF. This chain links TRBV7-8 with TRBJ1-5; unclear D gene. V was trimmed by 5 bases and J by 5 bases, leaving 13 bases between them. This CDR3 contains 14 residues. The germline gives CDR1 SGHVS, CDR2 FQNEAQ.

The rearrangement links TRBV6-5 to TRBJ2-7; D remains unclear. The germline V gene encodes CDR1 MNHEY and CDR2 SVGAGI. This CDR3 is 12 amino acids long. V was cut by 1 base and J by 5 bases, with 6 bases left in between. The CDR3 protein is CASSYYPHEQYF. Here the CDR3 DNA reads TGTGCCAGCAGTTACTACCCCCACGAGCAGTACTTC.

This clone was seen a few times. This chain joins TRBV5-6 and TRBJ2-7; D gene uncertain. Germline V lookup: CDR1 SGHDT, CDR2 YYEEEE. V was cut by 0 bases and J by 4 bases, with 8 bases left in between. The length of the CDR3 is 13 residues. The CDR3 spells CASSLDPAYEQYF. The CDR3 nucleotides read TGTGCCAGCAGCTTGGACCCGGCGTACGAGCAGTACTTC.

CDR3 protein: CASSIGGRAEAFF. In DNA, the CDR3 is TGTGCCAGTAGTATCGGGGGGCGGGCTGAAGCTTTCTTT. The chain couples TRBV19 to TRBJ1-1; possible D gene TRBD1, 6 bases. Germline CDR1 is LNHDA and CDR2 is SQIVND (reference sequence). The CDR3 consists of 13 residues. The V and J ends lost 3 bases and 6 bases respectively, with 11 bases between them.

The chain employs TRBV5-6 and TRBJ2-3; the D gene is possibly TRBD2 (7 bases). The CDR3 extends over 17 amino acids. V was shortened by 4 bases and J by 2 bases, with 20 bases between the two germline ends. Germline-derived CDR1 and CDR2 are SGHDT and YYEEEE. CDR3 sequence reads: CASSPGRGGANTDTQYF. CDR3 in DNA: TGTGCCAGCAGCCCGGGTCGAGGGGGGGCCAACACAGATACGCAGTATTTT.

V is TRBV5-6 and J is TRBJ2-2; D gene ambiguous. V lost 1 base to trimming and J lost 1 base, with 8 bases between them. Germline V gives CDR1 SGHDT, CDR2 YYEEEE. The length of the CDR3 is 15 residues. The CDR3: CASSLWQMNTGELFF. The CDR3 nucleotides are TGTGCCAGCAGCTTGTGGCAGATGAACACCGGGGAGCTGTTTTTT.

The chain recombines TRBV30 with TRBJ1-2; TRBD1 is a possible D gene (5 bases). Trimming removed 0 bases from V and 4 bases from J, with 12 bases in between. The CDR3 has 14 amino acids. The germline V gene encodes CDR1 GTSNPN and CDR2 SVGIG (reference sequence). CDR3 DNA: TGTGCCTGGAGTGTACTGACGGGGGGCTATGGCTACACCTTC. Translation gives CAWSVLTGGYGYTF.

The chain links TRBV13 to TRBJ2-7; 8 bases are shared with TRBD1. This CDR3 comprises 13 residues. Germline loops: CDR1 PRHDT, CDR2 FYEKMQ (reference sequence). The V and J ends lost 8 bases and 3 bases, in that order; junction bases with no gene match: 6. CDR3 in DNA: TGTGCCAGCCGACAGGGGACGGACTACGAGCAGTACTTC. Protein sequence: CASRQGTDYEQYF.

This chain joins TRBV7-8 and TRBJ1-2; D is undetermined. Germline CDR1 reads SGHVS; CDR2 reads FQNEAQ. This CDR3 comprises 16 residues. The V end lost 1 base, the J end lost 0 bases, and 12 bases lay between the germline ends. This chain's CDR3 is CASSLVGGPTNYGYTF. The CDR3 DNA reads TGTGCCAGCAGCTTAGTGGGAGGACCTACTAACTATGGCTACACCTTC.